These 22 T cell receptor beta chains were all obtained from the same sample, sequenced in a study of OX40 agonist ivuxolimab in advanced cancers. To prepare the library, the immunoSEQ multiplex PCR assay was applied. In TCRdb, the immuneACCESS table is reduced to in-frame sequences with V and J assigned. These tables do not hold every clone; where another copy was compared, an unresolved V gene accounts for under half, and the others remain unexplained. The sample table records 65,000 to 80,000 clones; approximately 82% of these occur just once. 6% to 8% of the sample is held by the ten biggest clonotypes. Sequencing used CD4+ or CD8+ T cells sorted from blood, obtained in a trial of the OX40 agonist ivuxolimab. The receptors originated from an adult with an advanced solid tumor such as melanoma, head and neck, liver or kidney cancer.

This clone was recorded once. Here the CDR3 DNA reads TGTGCCATCAGTGACAGGGACAGCGGGACCTACGAGCAGTACTTC. Translating it yields CAISDRDSGTYEQYF. The rearrangement joins TRBV10-3 to TRBJ2-7; D is tentatively TRBD1 or TRBD2 (7 bases each). CDR3 length: 15 residues. Germline lookup yields CDR1 ENHRY and CDR2 SYGVKD. The ends were cut back, 3 bases at V and 2 bases at J, with 14 bases in the middle.

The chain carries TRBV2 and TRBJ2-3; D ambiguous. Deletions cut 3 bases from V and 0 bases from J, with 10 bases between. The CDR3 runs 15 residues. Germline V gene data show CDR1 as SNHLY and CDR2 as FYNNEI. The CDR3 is CASSEETDSTDTQYF. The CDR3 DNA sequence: TGTGCCAGCAGTGAGGAGACGGATAGCACAGATACGCAGTATTTT.

CDR3 in DNA: TGTGCCAGCAGCGTAGATCCAACCTACGAGCAGTACTTC. Its protein product is CASSVDPTYEQYF. The chain joins TRBV9 to TRBJ2-7; no clear D. The CDR3 has 13 residues. V gave up 0 bases and J gave up 2 bases, with 6 bases separating them. Germline assignment: CDR1 SGDLS and CDR2 YYNGEE.

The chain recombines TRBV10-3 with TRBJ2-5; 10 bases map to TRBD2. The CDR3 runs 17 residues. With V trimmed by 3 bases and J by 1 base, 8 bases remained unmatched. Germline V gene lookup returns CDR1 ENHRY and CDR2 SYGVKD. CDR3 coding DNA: TGTGCCATCAGTGATACCCCCGGGACTAGCGTCCAAGAGACCCAGTACTTC. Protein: CAISDTPGTSVQETQYF.

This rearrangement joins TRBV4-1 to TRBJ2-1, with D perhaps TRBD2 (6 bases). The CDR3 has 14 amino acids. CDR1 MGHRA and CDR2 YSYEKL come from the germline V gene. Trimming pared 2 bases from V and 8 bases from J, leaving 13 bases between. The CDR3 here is CASSQRIAVDEQFF. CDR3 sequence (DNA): TGCGCCAGCAGCCAAAGGATAGCGGTCGATGAGCAGTTCTTC.

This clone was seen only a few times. The CDR3 sequence is CASSPKVRDGATDTQYF. The CDR3 DNA reads TGTGCCAGCAGCCCAAAGGTGAGGGATGGGGCCACAGATACGCAGTATTTT. The V and J genes are TRBV7-7 and TRBJ2-3; perhaps D is TRBD1 or TRBD2 (5 bases each). Germline loops: CDR1 SSHAT, CDR2 FNYEAQ (reference sequence). V was cut by 5 bases and J by 2 bases, with 20 bases left in between. This CDR3 has 17 amino acids. The variable domain in full, with the rest retrieved from reference TRBV7-7 and TRBJ2-3, is GAGVSQSPRYKVTKRGQDVTLRCDPISSHATLYWYQQALGQGPEFLTYFNYEAQPDKSGLPSDRFSAERPEGSISTLTIQRTEQRDSAMYRCASSPKVRDGATDTQYFGPGTRLTVL.

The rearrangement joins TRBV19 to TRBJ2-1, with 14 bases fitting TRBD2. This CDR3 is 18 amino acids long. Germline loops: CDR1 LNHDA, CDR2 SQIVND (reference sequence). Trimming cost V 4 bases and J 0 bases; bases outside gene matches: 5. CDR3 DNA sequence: TGTGCCAGTAGTAGGACTAGCGGGGGGCTCCTCTCCTACAATGAGCAGTTCTTC. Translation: CASSRTSGGLLSYNEQFF. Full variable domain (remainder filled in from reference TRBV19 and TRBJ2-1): DGGITQSPKYLFRKEGQNVTLSCEQNLNHDAMYWYRQDPGQGLRLIYYSQIVNDFQKGDIAEGYSVSREKKESFPLTVTSAQKNPTAFYLCASSRTSGGLLSYNEQFFGPGTRLTVL.

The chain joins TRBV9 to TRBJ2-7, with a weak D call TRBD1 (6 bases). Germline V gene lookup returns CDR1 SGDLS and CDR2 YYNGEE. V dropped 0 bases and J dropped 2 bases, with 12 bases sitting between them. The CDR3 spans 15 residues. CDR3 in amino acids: CASSVGAGVAYEQYF. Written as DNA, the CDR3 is TGTGCCAGCAGCGTAGGGGCAGGGGTTGCCTACGAGCAGTACTTC.

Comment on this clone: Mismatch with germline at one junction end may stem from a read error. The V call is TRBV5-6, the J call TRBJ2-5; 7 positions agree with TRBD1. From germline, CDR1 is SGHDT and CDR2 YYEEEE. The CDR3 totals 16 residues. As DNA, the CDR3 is TGTGCCAGCAGCGACGACCCGGGACAGTTCCAAGAGACCCGGTACTTC. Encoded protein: CASSDDPGQFQETRYF.

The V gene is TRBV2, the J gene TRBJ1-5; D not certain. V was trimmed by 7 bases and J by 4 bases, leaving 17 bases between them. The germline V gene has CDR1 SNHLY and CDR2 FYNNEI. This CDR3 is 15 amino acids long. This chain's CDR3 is CASTYYREGNQPQHF. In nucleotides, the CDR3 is TGTGCCAGCACCTACTATAGGGAAGGGAATCAGCCCCAGCATTTT.

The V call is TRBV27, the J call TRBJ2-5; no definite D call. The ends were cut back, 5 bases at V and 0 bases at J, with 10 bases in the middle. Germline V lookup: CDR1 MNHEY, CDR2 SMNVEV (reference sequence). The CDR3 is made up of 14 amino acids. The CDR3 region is CASSPYGHQETQYF. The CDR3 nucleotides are TGTGCCAGCAGTCCCTACGGCCACCAAGAGACCCAGTACTTC.

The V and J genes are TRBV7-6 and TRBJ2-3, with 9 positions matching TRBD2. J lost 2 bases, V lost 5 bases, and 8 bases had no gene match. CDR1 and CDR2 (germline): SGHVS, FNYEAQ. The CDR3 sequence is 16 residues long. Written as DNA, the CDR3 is TGTGCCAGCAGCCCCCTAGCGGGACCGAACACAGATACGCAGTATTTT. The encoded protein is CASSPLAGPNTDTQYF.

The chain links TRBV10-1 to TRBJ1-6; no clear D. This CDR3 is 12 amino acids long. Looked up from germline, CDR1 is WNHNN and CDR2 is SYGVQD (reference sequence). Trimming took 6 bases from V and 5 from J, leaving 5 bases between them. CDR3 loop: CASSGNNSPLHF. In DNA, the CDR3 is TGCGCCAGCAGCGGGAATAATTCACCCCTCCACTTT.

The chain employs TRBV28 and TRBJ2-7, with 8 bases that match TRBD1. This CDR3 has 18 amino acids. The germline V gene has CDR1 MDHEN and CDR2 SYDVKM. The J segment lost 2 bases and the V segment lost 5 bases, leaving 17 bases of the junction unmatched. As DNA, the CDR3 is TGTGCCAGCAGTCTTTCCCCCCTGGGGGCAGGGGGCGCCTACGAGCAGTACGTC. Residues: CASSLSPLGAGGAYEQYV.

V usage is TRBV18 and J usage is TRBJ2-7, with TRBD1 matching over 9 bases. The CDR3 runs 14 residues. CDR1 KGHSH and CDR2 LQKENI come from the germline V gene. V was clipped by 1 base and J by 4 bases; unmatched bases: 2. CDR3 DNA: TGTGCCAGCTCACCACAGGGACAGGGTTACGAGCAGTACTTC. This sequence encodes CASSPQGQGYEQYF.

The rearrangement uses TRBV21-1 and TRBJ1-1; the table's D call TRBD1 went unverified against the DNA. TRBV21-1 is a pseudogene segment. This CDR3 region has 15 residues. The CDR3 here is CASSKETGGYTEAFF. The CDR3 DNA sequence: TGTGCCAGCAGCAAAGAGACAGGGGGTTATACTGAAGCTTTCTTT.

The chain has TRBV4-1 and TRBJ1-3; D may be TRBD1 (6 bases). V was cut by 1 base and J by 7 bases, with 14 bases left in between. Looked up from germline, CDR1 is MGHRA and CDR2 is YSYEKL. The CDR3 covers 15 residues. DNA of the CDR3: TGCGCCAGCAGCCAAGTAACAGGGCTGAGGAACACCATATATTTT. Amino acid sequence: CASSQVTGLRNTIYF.

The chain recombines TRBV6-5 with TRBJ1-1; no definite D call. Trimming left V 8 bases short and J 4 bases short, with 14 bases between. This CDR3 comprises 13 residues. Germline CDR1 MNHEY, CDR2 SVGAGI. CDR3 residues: CASFDFRGTEAFF. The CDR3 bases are TGTGCCAGCTTTGATTTCCGGGGCACTGAAGCTTTCTTT.

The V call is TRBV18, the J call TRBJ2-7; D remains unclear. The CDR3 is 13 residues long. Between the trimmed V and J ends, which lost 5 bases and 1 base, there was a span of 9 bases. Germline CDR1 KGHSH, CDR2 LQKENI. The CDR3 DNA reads TGTGCCAGCTCAATGACATTTTCCTACGAGCAGTACGTC. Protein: CASSMTFSYEQYV.

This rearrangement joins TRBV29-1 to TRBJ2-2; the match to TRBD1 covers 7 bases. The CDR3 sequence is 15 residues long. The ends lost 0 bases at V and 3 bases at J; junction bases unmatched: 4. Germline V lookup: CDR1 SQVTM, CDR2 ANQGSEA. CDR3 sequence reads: CSVEDRDSHTGELFF. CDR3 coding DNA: TGCAGCGTTGAAGATCGGGACAGCCACACCGGGGAGCTGTTTTTT.

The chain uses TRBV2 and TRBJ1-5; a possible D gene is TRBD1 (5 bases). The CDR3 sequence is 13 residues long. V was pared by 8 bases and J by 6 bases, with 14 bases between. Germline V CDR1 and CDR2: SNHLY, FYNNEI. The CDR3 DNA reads TGTGCCAGCGTCCGGGGGGAGGGTCAGCCCCAGCATTTT. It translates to CASVRGEGQPQHF.

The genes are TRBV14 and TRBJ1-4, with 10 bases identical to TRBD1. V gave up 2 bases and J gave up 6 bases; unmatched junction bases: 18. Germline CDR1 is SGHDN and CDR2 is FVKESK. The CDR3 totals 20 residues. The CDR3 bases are TGTGCCAGCAGCCAATTTTTTGTGACAGGGGGCCAACCCGCGCATGAAAAACTGTTTTTT. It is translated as CASSQFFVTGGQPAHEKLFF.